These T cell receptor beta chains were read from a single sample in a study of post-analysis software for immune sequencing data. MiXCR was run by TCRdb on the PCR reads, yielding one entry per CDR3 protein. The sample contains hundreds of thousands of distinct CDR3 sequences, roughly two fifths of which appear only once. Sequences were obtained from blood. The source of these receptors is a girl aged 10 to 17 with multiple sclerosis. Each CDR3 is given with its conserved first and last residue. The order of the fields is J gene, V gene, D gene, clone size, CDR3 DNA, CDR3 protein. D genes are given only for firm matches. Rows give clone size only sometimes, using once, few, many, or a class for an expanded clone.

TRBJ2-7 TRBV5-1 NA NA TGCGCCAGCAGCCCTCCGGGTAGCGAGCAGTACTTC CASSPPGSEQYF
TRBJ1-6 TRBV7-2 NA NA TGTGCCAGCAGCTTAGAAGGACGGATTAATTCACCCCTCCACTTT CASSLEGRINSPLHF
TRBJ2-1 TRBV4-1 TRBD2 few TGCGCCAGCAGCCAGCTGGGACTAGCGGAGATTTTGGGCAATGAGCAGTTCTTC CASSQLGLAEILGNEQFF
TRBJ2-7 TRBV20-1 NA NA TGCAGTGTCCTCACCCCGACAGGCTCAACCTACGAGCAGTACTTC CSVLTPTGSTYEQYF
TRBJ1-6 TRBV6-5 TRBD1 NA TGTGCCACCGAACAGGGGAAGGGATCACCCCTCCACTTT CATEQGKGSPLHF
TRBJ1-2 TRBV6-2/TRBV6-3 NA NA TGTGCCAGCAGTTACTCCGACAGAGCGGGATATGGCTACACCTTC CASSYSDRAGYGYTF
TRBJ1-2 TRBV12-3/TRBV12-4 NA NA TGTGCCAGCACCTACAGAACAGCCTATGGCTACACCTTC CASTYRTAYGYTF
TRBJ1-5 TRBV15 NA once TGTGCCACCAGCAGGGCGACCGGGCCCCAGCATTTT CATSRATGPQHF
TRBJ2-1 TRBV30 TRBD1 NA TGTGCCTGGAGTGAGAGACAGGGATGCTATGAGCAGTTCTTC CAWSERQGCYEQFF
TRBJ2-5 TRBV2 NA NA TGTGCCAGCAGTGGACTAGGGGCGAAAGAGACCCAGTACTTC CASSGLGAKETQYF
TRBJ1-2 TRBV12-3/TRBV12-4 TRBD1 NA TGTGCCAGCAGTTTGGGGACAGAGGGCTACACCTTC CASSLGTEGYTF
TRBJ2-7 TRBV25-1 NA NA TGTGCCAGCAGTGAACGTCCGGGGCCCTACGAGCAGTACTTC CASSERPGPYEQYF
TRBJ2-7 TRBV12-3/TRBV12-4 NA few TGTGCCACTTCCGAGCTGGGAGCGGAGCAGTACTTC CATSELGAEQYF
TRBJ2-1 TRBV3-1 TRBD2 NA TGTGCCAGCAGCTTTAGGACTAGCGGGAGTTACAATGAGCAGTTCTTC CASSFRTSGSYNEQFF
TRBJ2-7 TRBV3-1 NA few TGTGCCAGCAGCCAAGTGAGGCTTAGAGGCGCCTACGAGCAGTACTTC CASSQVRLRGAYEQYF
TRBJ1-2 TRBV7-9 TRBD1 few TGTGCCAGCAGTCTCGTCCGGCAGACAGGGGCCTACGGCTACACCTTC CASSLVRQTGAYGYTF